A single sample gave rise to the 25 T cell receptor beta chains below, sequenced in a study of vaccination and CD4 T cells after COVID-19. Their antigen targets remain unknown. Treatment noted: approximately 11-day PBMC culture with coronavirus spike peptide pools or control peptides (ViraFEST assay). Cultured CD4+ T-cell DNA underwent Oncomine TCR Beta short-read sequencing. One entry per CDR3 protein results from TCRdb running MiXCR on the PCR reads. The table has under 15,000 distinct CDR3 sequences, around 64% seen once. The sample in question was CD4+ T cells from blood, cultured in vitro, obtained before SARS-CoV-2 vaccination. Receptors were obtained from a human donor who had recovered from COVID-19.

The V and J genes are TRBV20-1 and TRBJ2-5; no firm D call. Per germline, CDR1 DFQATT and CDR2 SNEGSKA (reference sequence). Deletions cut 7 bases from V and 2 bases from J, with 11 bases between. The CDR3 runs to 12 residues. In DNA form, the CDR3 reads TGCAGTGGGCGCGGATCACAAGAGACCCAGTACTTC. This codes for CSGRGSQETQYF.

The chain employs TRBV19 and TRBJ1-1; TRBD1 matches at 8 bases. Germline V lookup: CDR1 LNHDA, CDR2 SQIVND (reference sequence). This CDR3 has 15 amino acids. Trimming removed 6 bases from V and 0 bases from J; junction bases left unmatched: 6. The CDR3 nucleotides are TGTGCCAGTAGAATGGACAGGGACATGAACACTGAAGCTTTCTTT. Protein: CASRMDRDMNTEAFF.

This clonotype has a single count. The chain has TRBV18 and TRBJ2-1; 12 bases match TRBD2. J was trimmed by 5 bases and V by 6 bases; bases with no gene match: 5. The CDR3 is 15 amino acids. The germline V gene encodes CDR1 KGHSH and CDR2 LQKENI. CDR3 protein: CASSLTSGRDNEQFF. Written as DNA, the CDR3 is TGTGCCAGCTCGCTGACTAGCGGGAGAGACAATGAGCAGTTCTTC.

V is TRBV18 and J is TRBJ2-5; perhaps TRBD2 as D (6 bases). Per germline, CDR1 KGHSH and CDR2 LQKENI. This CDR3 comprises 13 residues. Trimming took 4 bases from V and 3 from J, leaving 9 bases between them. This CDR3 is CASSRRGEETQYF. CDR3 nucleotides: TGTGCCAGCTCACGCCGCGGGGAAGAGACCCAGTACTTC.

V is TRBV7-8 and J is TRBJ2-1; D possibly corresponds to TRBD2 (7 bases). This CDR3 contains 12 residues. Trimming removed 8 bases at V and 12 bases at J, with 17 bases between. In germline, CDR1 is SGHVS, CDR2 FQNEAQ. The CDR3 sequence is CASFRRGGRQFF. CDR3 in DNA: TGTGCCAGCTTCCGGAGGGGGGGTCGGCAGTTCTTC.

This chain uses TRBV12-3 or TRBV12-4 with TRBJ2-5; 8 positions agree with TRBD2. CDR3 length: 15 amino acids. V lost 2 bases, J lost 5 bases, and 7 bases stayed unmatched. The CDR3 nucleotides read TGTGCCAGCAGTTTATTGACGGGAGGGGGTGAGACCCAGTACTTC. Residues: CASSLLTGGGETQYF.

This rearrangement joins TRBV20-1 to TRBJ2-7; 8 positions match TRBD2. Per germline, CDR1 DFQATT and CDR2 SNEGSKA (reference sequence). This CDR3 has 12 residues. The CDR3 region has the DNA TGCGCCCAGAGGAGCGGGAGCTACGAGCAGTACTTC. Its protein is CAQRSGSYEQYF.

This clonotype has a handful of counts. The chain couples TRBV21-1 to TRBJ1-1; the D call in the table, TRBD1, was not verified against the DNA. TRBV21-1 is a recognized pseudogene. CDR3 length: 13 amino acids. CDR3: CASRYTGGTEAFF. The CDR3 DNA reads TGTGCCAGCAGGTACACAGGGGGCACTGAAGCTTTCTTT.

Turning to this clonotype: One junction end does not reproduce the germline sequence, and a read error may be involved. The chain uses TRBV5-5 and TRBJ1-1; 10 bases map to TRBD1. The CDR3 totals 14 residues. CDR1 and CDR2 (germline): SGHKS, YYEKEE (reference sequence). This CDR3 reads CASQRRTGGTEAFF. The CDR3 nucleotides are TGCGCCAGCCAACGGAGGACAGGGGGGACTGAAGCTTTCTTT.

The chain has TRBV5-4 and TRBJ2-3; 7 nucleotides line up with TRBD2. The CDR3 is made up of 12 amino acids. From germline, CDR1 is SGHNT and CDR2 YYREEE (reference sequence). After removal of 9 bases from V and 4 bases from J, the junction contained 5 bases not matched to a gene. CDR3 nucleotides: TGTGCCACATGGGCGGGGGCAGATACGCAGTATTTT. Translated: CATWAGADTQYF. The whole variable domain, remainder taken from reference TRBV5-4 and TRBJ2-3, is ETGVTQSPTHLIKTRGQQVTLRCSSQSGHNTVSWYQQALGQGPQFIFQYYREEENGRGNFPPRFSGLQFPNYSSELNVNALELDDSALYLCATWAGADTQYFGPGTRLTVL.

The chain has TRBV20-1 and TRBJ1-3; maybe TRBD1 (6 bases). The V and J ends lost 3 bases and 3 bases respectively, with 12 bases between them. Germline V lookup: CDR1 DFQATT, CDR2 SNEGSKA (reference sequence). CDR3 length equals 14 residues. As DNA, the CDR3 is TGCAGTGCTAGTCCTGGGGGCTTTGGAAACACCATATATTTT. This sequence encodes CSASPGGFGNTIYF.

This sequence joins TRBV12-3 or TRBV12-4 and TRBJ2-2; TRBD2 might be the D (6 bases). CDR3 length: 16 amino acids. V lost 7 bases and J lost 1, with 16 bases in between. The CDR3 nucleotides read TGTGCCAGCACCCAAGGCGGGCGGGGGAACACCGGGGAGCTGTTTTTT. Translating gives CASTQGGRGNTGELFF.

This sequence joins TRBV20-1 and TRBJ2-1; 9 positions agree with TRBD2. The germline CDR1 and CDR2 sequences are DFQATT and SNEGSKA (reference sequence). The J segment lost 3 bases and the V segment lost 6 bases, leaving 6 bases of the junction unmatched. This CDR3 comprises 14 residues. The CDR3 DNA is TGCAGTGCCTTAGCGGGAGAAGTCTACAATGAGCAGTTCTTC. Amino acid sequence: CSALAGEVYNEQFF.

The chain couples TRBV7-9 to TRBJ1-6, with D hard to call. Between the trimmed V and J ends, which lost 1 base and 3 bases, there was a span of 7 bases. The CDR3 is 15 amino acids. Per the germline V gene, CDR1 is SEHNR and CDR2 is FQNEAQ (reference sequence). CDR3: CASSLGTIYNSPLHF. The CDR3 DNA is TGTGCCAGCAGCTTAGGCACGATCTATAATTCACCCCTCCACTTT.

This chain links TRBV30 with TRBJ2-3; D remains ambiguous. CDR1 GTSNPN and CDR2 SVGIG come from the germline V gene (reference sequence). The CDR3 length is 11 residues. V was cut by 4 bases and J by 4 bases, with 6 bases left in between. The CDR3 nucleotides read TGTGCCTGGACCTCCGCAGATACGCAGTATTTT. This gives the protein CAWTSADTQYF.

This clonotype has a handful of counts. This chain links TRBV10-3 with TRBJ1-5, with 7 bases aligning to TRBD1. The CDR3 spans 15 residues. Germline-derived CDR1 and CDR2 are ENHRY and SYGVKD. V dropped 5 bases and J dropped 3; count of bases not matched to a gene: 7. The CDR3 spells CAISQGQDPNQPQHF. The CDR3 DNA reads as TGTGCCATCAGTCAAGGACAGGACCCCAATCAGCCCCAGCATTTT.

This clonotype was found once. The rearrangement links TRBV9 to TRBJ2-7, with 7 bases that match TRBD1. Germline V gives CDR1 SGDLS, CDR2 YYNGEE. With V trimmed by 3 bases and J by 6 bases, 6 bases remained unmatched. This CDR3 is built from 13 residues. In DNA form, the CDR3 reads TGTGCCAGCAGCGCGACAGGGTCGGGCGAGCAGTACTTC. Translating it yields CASSATGSGEQYF.

The table lists this clonotype with a few counts. This rearrangement joins TRBV24-1 to TRBJ1-5; TRBD1 is a possible D gene (6 bases). CDR3 size: 18 residues. Germline V gene data show CDR1 as KGHDR and CDR2 as SFDVKD. The germline V and J ends were trimmed by 0 bases and 0 bases, with 14 bases remaining between them. As DNA, the CDR3 is TGTGCCACCAGTGATTTGACAGGGCGGAAGTATAGCAATCAGCCCCAGCATTTT. It specifies CATSDLTGRKYSNQPQHF.

This clonotype was picked up a small number of times. The chain has TRBV25-1 and TRBJ2-5, with TRBD2 as a possible D gene (6 bases). This CDR3 spans 17 amino acids. Per germline, CDR1 MGHDK and CDR2 SYGVNS. V lost 3 bases to trimming and J lost 2 bases, with 19 bases between them. CDR3 coding DNA: TGTGCCAGCAGTGACCCCTACGGGTTGCGGGGACAAGAGACCCAGTACTTC. This sequence encodes CASSDPYGLRGQETQYF.

This clonotype was observed a handful of times. The chain is built from TRBV19 and TRBJ2-3; TRBD1 is a possible D gene (6 bases). Trimming stripped 6 bases from V and 0 bases from J, with 10 bases between. Germline assignment: CDR1 LNHDA and CDR2 SQIVND (reference sequence). The CDR3 is 14 amino acids. DNA of the CDR3: TGTGCCAGTAGCAACAGGGCTAGCACAGATACGCAGTATTTT. Translated, it gives CASSNRASTDTQYF. The full variable domain, in which reference TRBV19 and TRBJ2-3 provide the parts outside the CDR3, is DGGITQSPKYLFRKEGQNVTLSCEQNLNHDAMYWYRQDPGQGLRLIYYSQIVNDFQKGDIAEGYSVSREKKESFPLTVTSAQKNPTAFYLCASSNRASTDTQYFGPGTRLTVL.

This clonotype was counted a few times. The chain recombines TRBV7-2 with TRBJ2-2, with TRBD2 as a possible D gene (6 bases). The germline V gene encodes CDR1 SGHTA and CDR2 FQGNSA. The length of the CDR3 is 17 residues. The V end lost 6 bases, the J end lost 0 bases, and 17 bases lay between the germline ends. In nucleotides, the CDR3 is TGTGCCAGCAGGCACGGTAGGCGGGGCGCGAACACCGGGGAGCTGTTTTTT. Its protein is CASRHGRRGANTGELFF. Supplemented by reference TRBV7-2 and TRBJ2-2, the full variable domain reads GAGVSQSPSNKVTEKGKDVELRCDPISGHTALYWYRQSLGQGLEFLIYFQGNSAPDKSGLPSDRFSAERTGGSVSTLTIQRTQQEDSAVYLCASRHGRRGANTGELFFGEGSRLTVL.

This rearrangement joins TRBV28 to TRBJ1-2, with no clear D. Germline CDR1 MDHEN, CDR2 SYDVKM. V was cut by 3 bases and J by 0 bases, with 11 bases left in between. The CDR3 sequence is 15 residues long. CDR3 DNA: TGTGCCAGCAGTTTTGGAGGAACCCCTAACTATGGCTACACCTTC. It encodes CASSFGGTPNYGYTF.

The V gene is TRBV7-9, the J gene TRBJ1-2, with D unresolved. This CDR3 contains 13 residues. The V gene's germline CDR1 is SEHNR and CDR2 FQNEAQ (reference sequence). Trimming shortened V by 3 bases and J by 2 bases, and 7 bases separated the two germline ends. This CDR3 reads CASSFGENYGYTF. The DNA for the CDR3 is TGTGCCAGCAGCTTCGGAGAAAACTATGGCTACACCTTC.

The chain has TRBV18 and TRBJ2-7; unclear D gene. Looked up from germline, CDR1 is KGHSH and CDR2 is LQKENI. The CDR3 has 13 amino acids. With 4 bases removed from V and 2 bases from J, the gap between germline ends came to 9 bases. The CDR3 DNA reads as TGTGCCAGCTCACTCTCAATCGCCTACGAGCAGTACTTC. Its translation: CASSLSIAYEQYF.

The gene calls are TRBV20-1 and TRBJ2-1; 15 bases are a match to TRBD2. The length of the CDR3 is 15 residues. Looked up from germline, CDR1 is DFQATT and CDR2 is SNEGSKA (reference sequence). The junction had 11 bases not matched to a gene; V was cut back by 1 base and J by 16 bases. CDR3 sequence: CSARGSGTSGRRVFF. The DNA of the CDR3 is TGCAGTGCTAGAGGTTCCGGGACTAGCGGGAGGCGCGTCTTCTTC.